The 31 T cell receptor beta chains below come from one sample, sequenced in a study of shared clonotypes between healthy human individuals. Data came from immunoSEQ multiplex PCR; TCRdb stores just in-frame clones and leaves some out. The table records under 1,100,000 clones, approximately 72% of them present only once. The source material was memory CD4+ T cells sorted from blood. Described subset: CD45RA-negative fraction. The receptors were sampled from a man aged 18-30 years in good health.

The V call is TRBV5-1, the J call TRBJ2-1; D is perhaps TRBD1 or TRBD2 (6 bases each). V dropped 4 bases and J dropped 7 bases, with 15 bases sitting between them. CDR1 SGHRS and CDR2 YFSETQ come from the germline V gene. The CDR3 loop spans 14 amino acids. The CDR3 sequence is CASSLEGGPNEQFF. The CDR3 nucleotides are TGCGCCAGCAGCCTGGAAGGGGGGCCTAATGAGCAGTTCTTC.

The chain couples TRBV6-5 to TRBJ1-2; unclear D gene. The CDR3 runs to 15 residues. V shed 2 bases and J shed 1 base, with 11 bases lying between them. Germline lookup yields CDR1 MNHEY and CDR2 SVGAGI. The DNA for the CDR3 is TGTGCCAGCAGTTACGTGGGGTTTGGTAACTATGGCTACACCTTC. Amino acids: CASSYVGFGNYGYTF.

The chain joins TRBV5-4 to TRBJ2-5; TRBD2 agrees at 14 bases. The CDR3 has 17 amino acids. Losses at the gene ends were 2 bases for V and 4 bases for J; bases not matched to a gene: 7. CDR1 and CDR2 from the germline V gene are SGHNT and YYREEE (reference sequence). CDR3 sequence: CASSFGGLAGGRETQYF. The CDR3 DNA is TGTGCCAGCAGCTTCGGCGGACTAGCGGGGGGACGAGAGACCCAGTACTTC. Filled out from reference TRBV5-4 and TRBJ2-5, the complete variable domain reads ETGVTQSPTHLIKTRGQQVTLRCSSQSGHNTVSWYQQALGQGPQFIFQYYREEENGRGNFPPRFSGLQFPNYSSELNVNALELDDSALYLCASSFGGLAGGRETQYFGPGTRLLVL.

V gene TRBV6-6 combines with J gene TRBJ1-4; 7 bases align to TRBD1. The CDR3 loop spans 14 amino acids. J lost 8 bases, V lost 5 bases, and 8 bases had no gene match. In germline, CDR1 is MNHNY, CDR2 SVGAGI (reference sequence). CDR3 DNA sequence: TGTGCCAGCAGTGTTACAGGGGTCGGCGAAAAACTGTTTTTT. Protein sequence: CASSVTGVGEKLFF.

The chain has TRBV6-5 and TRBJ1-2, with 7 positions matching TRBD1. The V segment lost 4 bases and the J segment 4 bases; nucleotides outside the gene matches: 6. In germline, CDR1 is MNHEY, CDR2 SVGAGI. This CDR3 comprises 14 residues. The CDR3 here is CASSSSQGIYGYTF. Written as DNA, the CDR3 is TGTGCCAGCAGTTCCTCACAGGGGATCTATGGCTACACCTTC.

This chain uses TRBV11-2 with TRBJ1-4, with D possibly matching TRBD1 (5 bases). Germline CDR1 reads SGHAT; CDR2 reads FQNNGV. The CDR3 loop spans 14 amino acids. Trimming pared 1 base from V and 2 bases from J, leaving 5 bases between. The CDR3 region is CASSLAGTNEKLFF. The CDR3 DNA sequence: TGTGCCAGCAGCTTAGCAGGGACTAATGAAAAACTGTTTTTT.

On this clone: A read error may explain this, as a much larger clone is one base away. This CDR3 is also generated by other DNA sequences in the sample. CDR3 nucleotide sequence: TGTGCCAGCAGGGGGACAGGGGGTCAGCCCCAGCATTTT. Translating gives CASRGTGGQPQHF. V is TRBV6-1 and J is TRBJ1-5; 11 bases are a match to TRBD1. Unmatched junction bases numbered 1, after V lost 6 bases and J lost 6 bases. This CDR3 is built from 13 residues. Germline V gives CDR1 MNHNS, CDR2 SASEGT.

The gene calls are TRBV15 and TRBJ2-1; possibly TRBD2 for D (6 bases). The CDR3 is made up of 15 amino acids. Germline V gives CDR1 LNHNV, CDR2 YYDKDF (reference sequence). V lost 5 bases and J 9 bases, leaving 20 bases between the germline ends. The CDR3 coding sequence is TGTGCCACCAGCGAGGGACTCCAGGGAAATGGTGAGCAGTTCTTC. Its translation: CATSEGLQGNGEQFF.

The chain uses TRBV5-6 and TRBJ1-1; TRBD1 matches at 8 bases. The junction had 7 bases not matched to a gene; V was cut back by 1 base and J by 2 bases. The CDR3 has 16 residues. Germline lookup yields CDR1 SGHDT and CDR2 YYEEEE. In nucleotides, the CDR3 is TGTGCCAGCAGCTTGTGGGGACAGGCAACAAACACTGAAGCTTTCTTT. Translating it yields CASSLWGQATNTEAFF.

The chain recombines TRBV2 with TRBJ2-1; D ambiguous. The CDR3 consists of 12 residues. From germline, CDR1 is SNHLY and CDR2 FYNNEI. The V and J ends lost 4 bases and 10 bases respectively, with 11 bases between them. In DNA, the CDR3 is TGTGCCAGCAGTGGCCAGTTCGACGAGCAGTTCTTC. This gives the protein CASSGQFDEQFF.

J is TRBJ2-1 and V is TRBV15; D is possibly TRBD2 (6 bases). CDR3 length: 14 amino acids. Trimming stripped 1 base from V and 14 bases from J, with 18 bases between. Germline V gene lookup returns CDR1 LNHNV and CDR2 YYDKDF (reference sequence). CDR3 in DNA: TGTGCCACCAGCAGAGTGGAGGGCCCCCGCCCGAAGTTCTTC. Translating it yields CATSRVEGPRPKFF.

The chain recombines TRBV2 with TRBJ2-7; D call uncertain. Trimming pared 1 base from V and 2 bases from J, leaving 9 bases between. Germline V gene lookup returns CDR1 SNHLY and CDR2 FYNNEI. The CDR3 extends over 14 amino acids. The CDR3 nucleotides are TGTGCCAGCAGTGAAGACAGAAGACCCTACGAGCAGTACTTC. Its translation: CASSEDRRPYEQYF. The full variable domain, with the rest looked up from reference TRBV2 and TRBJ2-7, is EPEVTQTPSHQVTQMGQEVILRCVPISNHLYFYWYRQILGQKVEFLVSFYNNEISEKSEIFDDQFSVERPDGSNFTLKIRSTKLEDSAMYFCASSEDRRPYEQYFGPGTRLTVT.

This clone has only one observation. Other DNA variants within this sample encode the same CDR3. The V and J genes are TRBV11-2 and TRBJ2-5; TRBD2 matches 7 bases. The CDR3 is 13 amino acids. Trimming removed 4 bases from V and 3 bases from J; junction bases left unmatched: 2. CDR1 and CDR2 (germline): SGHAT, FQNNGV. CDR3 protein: CASSSGTKETQYF. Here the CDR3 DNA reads TGTGCCAGCAGCTCGGGGACTAAAGAGACCCAGTACTTC.

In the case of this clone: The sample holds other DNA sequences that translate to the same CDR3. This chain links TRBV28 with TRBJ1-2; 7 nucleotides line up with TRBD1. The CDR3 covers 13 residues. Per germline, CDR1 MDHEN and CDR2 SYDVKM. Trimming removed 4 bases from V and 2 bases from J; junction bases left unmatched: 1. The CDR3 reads CASSSQGNYGYTF. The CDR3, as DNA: TGTGCCAGCAGTTCACAGGGGAACTATGGCTACACCTTC.

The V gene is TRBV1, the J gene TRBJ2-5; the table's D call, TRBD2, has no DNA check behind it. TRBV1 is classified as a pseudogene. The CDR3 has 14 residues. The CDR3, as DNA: TGCACCAGCACCCCCCTTGATTTGCTACAGACCCAGTACTTC. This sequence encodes CTSTPLDLLQTQYF.

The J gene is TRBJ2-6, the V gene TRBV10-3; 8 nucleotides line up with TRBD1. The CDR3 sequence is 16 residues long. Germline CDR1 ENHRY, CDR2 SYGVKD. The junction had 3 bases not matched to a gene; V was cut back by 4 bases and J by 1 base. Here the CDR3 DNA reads TGTGCCATCAGTGCAGGGGGCTCTTCTGGGGCCAACGTCCTGACTTTC. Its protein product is CAISAGGSSGANVLTF.

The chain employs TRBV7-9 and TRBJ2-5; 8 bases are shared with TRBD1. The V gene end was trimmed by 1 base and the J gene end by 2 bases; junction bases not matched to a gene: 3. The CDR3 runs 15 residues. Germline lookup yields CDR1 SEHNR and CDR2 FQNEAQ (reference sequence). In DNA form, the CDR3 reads TGTGCCAGCAGCTTAGGGACAGGGAGACAAGAGACCCAGTACTTC. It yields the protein CASSLGTGRQETQYF. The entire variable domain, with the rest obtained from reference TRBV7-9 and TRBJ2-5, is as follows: DTGVSQNPRHKITKRGQNVTFRCDPISEHNRLYWYRQTLGQGPEFLTYFQNEAQLEKSRLLSDRFSAERPKGSFSTLEIQRTEQGDSAMYLCASSLGTGRQETQYFGPGTRLLVL.

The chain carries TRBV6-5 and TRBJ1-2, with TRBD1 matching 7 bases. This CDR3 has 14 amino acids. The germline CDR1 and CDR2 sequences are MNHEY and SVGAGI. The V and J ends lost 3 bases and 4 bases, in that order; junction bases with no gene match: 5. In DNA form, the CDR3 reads TGTGCCAGCAGTTATAATGGACAGGCCTATGGCTACACCTTC. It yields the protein CASSYNGQAYGYTF.

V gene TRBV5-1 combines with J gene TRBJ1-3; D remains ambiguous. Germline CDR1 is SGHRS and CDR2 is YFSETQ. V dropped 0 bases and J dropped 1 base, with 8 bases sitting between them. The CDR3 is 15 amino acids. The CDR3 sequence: CASSLEGMSGNTIYF. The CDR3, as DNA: TGCGCCAGCAGCTTGGAAGGGATGTCTGGAAACACCATATATTTT.

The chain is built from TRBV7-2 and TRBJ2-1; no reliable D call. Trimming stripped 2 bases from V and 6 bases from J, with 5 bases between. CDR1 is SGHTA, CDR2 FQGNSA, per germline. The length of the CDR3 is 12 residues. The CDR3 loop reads CASSLRPNEQFF. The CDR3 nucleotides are TGTGCCAGCAGCTTACGACCCAATGAGCAGTTCTTC.

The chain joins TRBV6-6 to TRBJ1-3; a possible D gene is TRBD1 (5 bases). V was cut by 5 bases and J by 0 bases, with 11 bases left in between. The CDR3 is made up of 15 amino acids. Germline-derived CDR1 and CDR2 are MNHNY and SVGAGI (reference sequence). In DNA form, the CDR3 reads TGTGCCAGCAGTGACAGCCAGGTCTCTGGAAACACCATATATTTT. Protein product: CASSDSQVSGNTIYF.

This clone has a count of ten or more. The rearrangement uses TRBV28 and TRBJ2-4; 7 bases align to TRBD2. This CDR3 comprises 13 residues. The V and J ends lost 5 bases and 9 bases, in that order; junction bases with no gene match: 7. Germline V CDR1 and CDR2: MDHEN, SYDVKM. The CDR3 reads CASSAEGRGIQYF. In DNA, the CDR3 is TGTGCCAGCAGTGCCGAAGGGAGGGGCATTCAGTACTTC.

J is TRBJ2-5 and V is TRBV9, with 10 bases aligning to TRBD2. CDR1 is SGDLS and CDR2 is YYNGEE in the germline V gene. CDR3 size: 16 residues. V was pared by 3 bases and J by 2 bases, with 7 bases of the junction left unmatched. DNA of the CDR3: TGTGCCAGCAGCGAGGGAATAGCGGGGGGACAAGAGACCCAGTACTTC. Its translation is CASSEGIAGGQETQYF.

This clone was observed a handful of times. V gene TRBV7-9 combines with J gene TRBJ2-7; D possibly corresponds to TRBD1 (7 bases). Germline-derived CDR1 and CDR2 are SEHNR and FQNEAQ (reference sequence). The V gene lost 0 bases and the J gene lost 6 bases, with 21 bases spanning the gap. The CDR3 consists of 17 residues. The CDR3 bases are TGTGCCAGCAGCTTAGCGGGGGGACAGTGGCGTCCTGGCGAGCAGTACTTC. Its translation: CASSLAGGQWRPGEQYF.

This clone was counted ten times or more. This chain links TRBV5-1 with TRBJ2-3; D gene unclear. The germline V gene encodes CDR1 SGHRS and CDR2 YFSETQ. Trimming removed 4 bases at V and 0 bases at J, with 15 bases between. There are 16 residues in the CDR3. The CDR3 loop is CASSPMGRTSTDTQYF. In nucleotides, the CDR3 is TGCGCCAGCAGCCCCATGGGCAGGACCAGCACAGATACGCAGTATTTT.

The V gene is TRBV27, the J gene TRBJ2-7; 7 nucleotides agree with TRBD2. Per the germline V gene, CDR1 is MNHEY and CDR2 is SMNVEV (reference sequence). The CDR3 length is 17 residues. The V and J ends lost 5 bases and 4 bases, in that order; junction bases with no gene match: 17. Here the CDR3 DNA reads TGTGCCAGCAGTGCTCTGGGAGCGGGGATGAGTTTGTACGAGCAGTACTTC. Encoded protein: CASSALGAGMSLYEQYF.

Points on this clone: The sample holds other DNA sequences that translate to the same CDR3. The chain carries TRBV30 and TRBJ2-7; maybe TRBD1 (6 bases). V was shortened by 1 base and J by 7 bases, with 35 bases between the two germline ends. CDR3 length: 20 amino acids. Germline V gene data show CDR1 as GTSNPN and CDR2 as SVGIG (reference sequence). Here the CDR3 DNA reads TGTGCCTGGAGTGAGAACAGGGCCGATAATCGGTCCTACGTGTCATTGGAGCAGTACTTC. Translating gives CAWSENRADNRSYVSLEQYF.

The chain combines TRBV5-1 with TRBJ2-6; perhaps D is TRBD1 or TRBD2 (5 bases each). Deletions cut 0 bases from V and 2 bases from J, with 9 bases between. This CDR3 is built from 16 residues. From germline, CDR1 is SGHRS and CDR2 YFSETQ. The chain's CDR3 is CASSLVGGTGANVLTF. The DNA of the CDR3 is TGCGCCAGCAGCTTGGTTGGGGGAACTGGGGCCAACGTCCTGACTTTC.

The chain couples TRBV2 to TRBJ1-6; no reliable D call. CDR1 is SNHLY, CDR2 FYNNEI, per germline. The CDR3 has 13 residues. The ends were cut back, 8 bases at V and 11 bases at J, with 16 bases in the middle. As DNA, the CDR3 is TGTGCCAGCGCCGGGAGCAGGTGGGCACCCCTCCACTTT. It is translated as CASAGSRWAPLHF.

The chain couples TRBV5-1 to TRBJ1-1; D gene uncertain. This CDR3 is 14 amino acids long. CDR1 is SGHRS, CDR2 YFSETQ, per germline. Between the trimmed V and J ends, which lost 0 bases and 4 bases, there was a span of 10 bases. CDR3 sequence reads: CASSLEGLGTEAFF. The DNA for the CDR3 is TGCGCCAGCAGCTTGGAGGGCTTGGGCACTGAAGCTTTCTTT.

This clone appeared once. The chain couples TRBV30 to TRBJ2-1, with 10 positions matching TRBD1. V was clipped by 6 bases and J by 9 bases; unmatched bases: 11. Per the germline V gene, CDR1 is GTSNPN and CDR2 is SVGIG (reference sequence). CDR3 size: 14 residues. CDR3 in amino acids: CACRTGTGAAEQFF. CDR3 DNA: TGTGCCTGTAGAACCGGGACAGGGGCCGCTGAGCAGTTCTTC. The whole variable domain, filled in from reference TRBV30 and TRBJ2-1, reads SQTIHQWPATLVQPVGSPLSLECTVEGTSNPNLYWYRQAAGRGLQLLFYSVGIGQISSEVPQNLSASRPQDRQFILSSKKLLLSDSGFYLCACRTGTGAAEQFFGPGTRLTVL.